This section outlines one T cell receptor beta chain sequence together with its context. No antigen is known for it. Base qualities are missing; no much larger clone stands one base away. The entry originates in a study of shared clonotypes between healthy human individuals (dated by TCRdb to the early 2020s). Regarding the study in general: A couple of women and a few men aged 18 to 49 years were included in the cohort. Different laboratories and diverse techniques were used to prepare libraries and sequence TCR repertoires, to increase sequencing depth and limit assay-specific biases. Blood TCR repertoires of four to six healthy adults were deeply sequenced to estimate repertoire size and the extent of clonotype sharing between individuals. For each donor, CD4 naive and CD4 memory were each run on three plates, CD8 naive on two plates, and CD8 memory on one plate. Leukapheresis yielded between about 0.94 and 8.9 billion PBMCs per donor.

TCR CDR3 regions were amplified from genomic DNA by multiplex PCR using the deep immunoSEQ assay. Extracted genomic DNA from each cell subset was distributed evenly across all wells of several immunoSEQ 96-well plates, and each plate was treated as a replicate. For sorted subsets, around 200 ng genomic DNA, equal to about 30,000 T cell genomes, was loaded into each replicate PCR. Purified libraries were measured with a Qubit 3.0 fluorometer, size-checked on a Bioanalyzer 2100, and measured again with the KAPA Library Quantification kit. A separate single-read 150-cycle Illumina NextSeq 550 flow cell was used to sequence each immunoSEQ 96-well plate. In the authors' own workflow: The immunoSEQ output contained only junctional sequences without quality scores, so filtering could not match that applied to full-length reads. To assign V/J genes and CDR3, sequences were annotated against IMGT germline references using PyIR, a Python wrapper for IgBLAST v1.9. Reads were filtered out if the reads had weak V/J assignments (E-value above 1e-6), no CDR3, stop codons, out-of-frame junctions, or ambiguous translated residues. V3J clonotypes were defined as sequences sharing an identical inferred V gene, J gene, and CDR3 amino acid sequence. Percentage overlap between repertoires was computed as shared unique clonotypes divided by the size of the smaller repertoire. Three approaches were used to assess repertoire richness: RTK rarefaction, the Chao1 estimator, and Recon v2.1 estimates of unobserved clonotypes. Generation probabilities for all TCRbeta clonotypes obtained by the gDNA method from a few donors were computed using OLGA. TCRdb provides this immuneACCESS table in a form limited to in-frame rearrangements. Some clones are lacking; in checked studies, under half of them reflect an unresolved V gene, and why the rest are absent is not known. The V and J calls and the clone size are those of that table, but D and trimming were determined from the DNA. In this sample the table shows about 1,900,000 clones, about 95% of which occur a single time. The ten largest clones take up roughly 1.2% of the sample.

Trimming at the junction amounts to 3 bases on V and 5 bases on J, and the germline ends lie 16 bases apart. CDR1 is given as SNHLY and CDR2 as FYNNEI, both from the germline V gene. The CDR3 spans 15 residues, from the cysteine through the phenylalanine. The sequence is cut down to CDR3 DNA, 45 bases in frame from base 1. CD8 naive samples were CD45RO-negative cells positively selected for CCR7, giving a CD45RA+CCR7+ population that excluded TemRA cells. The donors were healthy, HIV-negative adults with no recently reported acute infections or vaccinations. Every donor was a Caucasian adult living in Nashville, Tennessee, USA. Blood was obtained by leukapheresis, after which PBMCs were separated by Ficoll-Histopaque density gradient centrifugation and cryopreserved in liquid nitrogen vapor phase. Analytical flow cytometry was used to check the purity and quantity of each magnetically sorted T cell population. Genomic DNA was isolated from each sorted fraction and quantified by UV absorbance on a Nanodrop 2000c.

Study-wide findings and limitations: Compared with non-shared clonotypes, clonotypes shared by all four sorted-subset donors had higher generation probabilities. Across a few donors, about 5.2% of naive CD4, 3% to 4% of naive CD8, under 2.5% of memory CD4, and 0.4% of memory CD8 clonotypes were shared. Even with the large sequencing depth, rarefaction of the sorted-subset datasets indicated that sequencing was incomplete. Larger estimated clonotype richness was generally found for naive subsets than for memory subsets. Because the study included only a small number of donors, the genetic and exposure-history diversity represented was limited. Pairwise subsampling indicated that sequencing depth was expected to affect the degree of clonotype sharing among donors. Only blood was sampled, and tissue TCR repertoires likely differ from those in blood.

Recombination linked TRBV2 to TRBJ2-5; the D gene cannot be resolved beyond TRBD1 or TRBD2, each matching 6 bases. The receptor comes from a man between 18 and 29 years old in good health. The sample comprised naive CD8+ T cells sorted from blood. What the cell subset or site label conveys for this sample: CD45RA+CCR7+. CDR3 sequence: CASSDGRGVGETQYF. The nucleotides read TGTGCCAGCAGTGATGGTAGGGGGGTTGGGGAGACCCAGTACTTC. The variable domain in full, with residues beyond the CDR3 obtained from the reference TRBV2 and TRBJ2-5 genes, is EPEVTQTPSHQVTQMGQEVILRCVPISNHLYFYWYRQILGQKVEFLVSFYNNEISEKSEIFDDQFSVERPDGSNFTLKIRSTKLEDSAMYFCASSDGRGVGETQYFGPGTRLLVL.